What follows is one TCR beta chain and its context. In the authors' methods: Estimation of nucleated cell counts was performed using reference gene primer amplification. The data were produced by immunoSEQ multiplex PCR, yet TCRdb's version contains in-frame clones alone and is incomplete. Clone size and V and J calls were adopted from that table, with D and trimming inferred from the DNA. The repertoire consists of about 260,000 clones, with about 89% occurring once and the leading ten covering 1.5%. The germline V gene encodes CDR1 SGHDT and CDR2 YYEEEE. Trimming took off 3 bases at V and 8 bases at J, with 14 bases between the two ends. The CDR3 sequence is 13 residues long. This specimen belongs to a study of blood T cell repertoires in COVID-19. Study summary: Samples taken during acute and convalescent COVID-19 were collected in the United States, Italy and Spain. Sample material is recorded as cDNA or gDNA derived from T cells, B-cell-depleted T cells, or PBMCs.

The sample comprised peripheral blood. The receptor's source is a woman in her thirties or forties who had recovered from COVID-19. The chain uses TRBV5-6 and TRBJ1-2; D is unresolved. CDR3 nucleotides: TGTGCCAGCAGCTCCGGGTCCTCGGGAGGCTACACCTTC. It yields the protein CASSSGSSGGYTF.